This T cell receptor (beta chain) comes out of a study of read filtering for tumor transcriptome and immune sequencing. Turning to the study itself: Under 10 patients were R-ISS I, approximately 15 were R-ISS II, 7 were R-ISS III. Per sample, TCR-region reads ranged about 4 to 10.27 million by IR-seq, roughly 85 to 1,300 by RNA-seq. Findings and limits, study-wide: Dropping single-read clonotypes raised IR-seq and RNA-seq shared-clonotype correlation.

In the case of this clonotype: Its antigen is not identified. This may be a read error: a much more frequent sequence differs by one nucleotide.

The library was built from roughly 400 ng RNA with molecular barcoded adaptors for alpha/delta and beta/gamma chains. TCRdb ran MiXCR on the reads and lists one entry per CDR3 protein. Of 100,000 to 150,000 distinct CDR3 sequences listed, approximately 13% are singletons. Germline V lookup: CDR1 DFQATT, CDR2 SNEGSKA (reference sequence). This CDR3 has 17 amino acids. V was clipped by 5 bases and J by 4 bases; unmatched bases: 9. The receptor was derived from a donor at least 40 years old with multiple myeloma. The sequenced sample consisted of a population of CD138-negative cells sorted from bone marrow. This chain uses TRBV20-1 with TRBJ2-2; TRBD2 matches 14 bases. The CDR3, as DNA: TGCAGTGCTGGCGGACTAGCGGGGGGTTCGGGCACCGGGGAGCTGTTTTTT. It translates to CSAGGLAGGSGTGELFF.